Shown below are 24 T cell receptor beta chains from a single sample sequenced in a study of blood T cells in healthy people across ages. Alongside a J-beta primer mix, a sample-barcoded 5' primer served in a second PCR lasting about 7 to 11 cycles. One entry per CDR3 protein results from TCRdb running MiXCR on the 5' RACE reads. Of about 670,000 distinct CDR3 sequences listed, 40% to 65% are singletons. Material for sequencing was blood. These receptors originate from a woman over 75 in good health.

The chain links TRBV27 to TRBJ2-7, with D possibly TRBD1 on 6 matching bases. Germline CDR1 and CDR2: MNHEY and SMNVEV (reference sequence). V lost 6 bases, J lost 6 bases, and 18 bases lay in between. The CDR3 spans 14 residues. This chain's CDR3 is CASSFQGSLIEQYF. CDR3 nucleotides: TGTGCCAGCAGCTTTCAGGGGTCCCTAATCGAGCAGTACTTC.

The count of this clonotype is one. A much bigger clone sits one base away, suggesting this may be a read error. V and J are TRBV9 and TRBJ2-1; the match to TRBD2 covers 14 bases. CDR1 SGDLS and CDR2 YYNGEE come from the germline V gene. V dropped 4 bases and J dropped 7; count of bases not matched to a gene: 4. The CDR3 spans 15 residues. CDR3 region: CASSRTSGRNNEQFF. CDR3 in DNA: TGTGCCAGCAGCCGGACTAGCGGGAGGAATAATGAGCAGTTCTTC.

The chain has TRBV25-1 and TRBJ2-1; 7 bases agree with TRBD1. This CDR3 is built from 13 residues. Germline V lookup: CDR1 MGHDK, CDR2 SYGVNS. Trimming cost V 4 bases and J 6 bases; bases outside gene matches: 3. Here the CDR3 reads CASSGGQRNEQFF. The CDR3 DNA reads TGTGCCAGCAGTGGGGGACAGCGCAATGAGCAGTTCTTC. Based on the CDR3 plus reference TRBV25-1 and TRBJ2-1, the full variable domain is EADIYQTPRYLVIGTGKKITLECSQTMGHDKMYWYQQDPGMELHLIHYSYGVNSTEKGDLSSESTVSRIRTEHFPLTLESARPSHTSQYLCASSGGQRNEQFFGPGTRLTVL.

The chain joins TRBV9 to TRBJ2-5; TRBD1 might be the D (6 bases). Germline V gives CDR1 SGDLS, CDR2 YYNGEE. This CDR3 comprises 14 residues. V lost 4 bases and J lost 1, with 11 bases in between. The CDR3 reads CASSTPDSQETQYF. The CDR3 region has the DNA TGTGCCAGCAGCACGCCGGACAGCCAAGAGACCCAGTACTTC.

Regarding this clonotype: With a much larger clone just one base away, this may be a read error. V usage is TRBV10-3 and J usage is TRBJ1-1; D gene unclear. Per germline, CDR1 ENHRY and CDR2 SYGVKD. The length of the CDR3 is 14 residues. DNA of the CDR3: TGTGCCATCAGTGAGTCGCGGCGGAACACTGGAGCTTTCTTT. This codes for CAISESRRNTGAFF.

This clonotype was recorded at least ten times. The V and J genes are TRBV4-2 and TRBJ2-7; 11 nucleotides line up with TRBD2. This CDR3 has 16 residues. V shed 1 base and J 2 bases; nucleotides not matched to a gene: 4. Germline V gene lookup returns CDR1 LGHNA and CDR2 YNFKEQ. The CDR3 bases are TGTGCCAGCAGCCAAGGTATAGCGGGAGGGACCTACGAGCAGTACTTC. It translates to CASSQGIAGGTYEQYF.

About this clonotype itself: The junction departs from germline at one end; a sequencing error may be responsible. This chain links TRBV9 with TRBJ2-2, with a possible D match to TRBD2 (7 bases). Germline-derived CDR1 and CDR2 are SGDLS and YYNGEE. This CDR3 region has 16 residues. For the CDR3, the DNA is TGTGCCAGCTGCGTAGATCGGGGGGCGATAGGCGGGGAGCTGTTTTTT. This gives the protein CASCVDRGAIGGELFF.

This clonotype has ten or more counts. V is TRBV25-1 and J is TRBJ2-3; TRBD1 aligns across 7 bases. The CDR3 sequence is 14 residues long. V was clipped by 6 bases and J by 0 bases; unmatched bases: 3. CDR1 is MGHDK and CDR2 is SYGVNS in the germline V gene. The CDR3 DNA reads TGTGCCAGCAGAAAGACAGGGAGCACAGATACGCAGTATTTT. This gives the protein CASRKTGSTDTQYF.

To note about this clonotype: A read error may produce the germline difference seen at one junction end. The rearrangement uses TRBV5-1 and TRBJ2-3; tentative D call: TRBD1 (5 bases). The CDR3 runs 14 residues. CDR1 SGHRS and CDR2 YFSETQ come from the germline V gene. The CDR3 sequence is CANSLGQGPDTQYF. The DNA of the CDR3 is TGCGCCAACAGCTTGGGGCAGGGTCCAGATACGCAGTATTTT.

The rearrangement uses TRBV5-1 and TRBJ2-7; 9 positions agree with TRBD2. Per germline, CDR1 SGHRS and CDR2 YFSETQ. With V trimmed by 1 base and J by 2 bases, 7 bases remained unmatched. The CDR3 loop spans 16 amino acids. The CDR3 region is CASSLLPSGTTYEQYF. DNA of the CDR3: TGCGCCAGCAGCTTGCTGCCTAGCGGGACTACCTACGAGCAGTACTTC. The entire variable domain, with the rest obtained from reference TRBV5-1 and TRBJ2-7, is as follows: KAGVTQTPRYLIKTRGQQVTLSCSPISGHRSVSWYQQTPGQGLQFLFEYFSETQRNKGNFPGRFSGRQFSNSRSEMNVSTLELGDSALYLCASSLLPSGTTYEQYFGPGTRLTVT.

Regarding this clonotype: One end of the junction varies from germline; a read error may be responsible. The chain links TRBV4-2 to TRBJ2-2; D may correspond to TRBD1 or TRBD2 (6 bases each). CDR1 is LGHNA and CDR2 is YNFKEQ in the germline V gene. The CDR3 sequence is 16 residues long. The CDR3 spells CASSQVATGGTAELFF. The CDR3 region has the DNA TGTGCCAGCAGCCAAGTGGCGACAGGAGGGACCGCGGAGCTGTTTTTT.

Concerning this clonotype itself: This may stem from a read error, because a much larger clone lies one nucleotide away. The CDR3 DNA is TGTGCCAGCAGCGTATATGCGCGCTATGGCTACACCTTC. It codes for CASSVYARYGYTF. J is TRBJ1-2 and V is TRBV7-3; no clear D. V was clipped by 5 bases and J by 4 bases, with 11 bases between them. This CDR3 region has 13 residues. The V gene's germline CDR1 is SGHTA and CDR2 FQGTGA. Full variable domain (missing parts from reference TRBV7-3 and TRBJ1-2): GAGVSQTPSNKVTEKGKYVELRCDPISGHTALYWYRQSLGQGPEFLIYFQGTGAADDSGLPNDRFFAVRPEGSVSTLKIQRTERGDSAVYLCASSVYARYGYTFGSGTRLTVV.

This clonotype appeared a few times. The chain is built from TRBV20-1 and TRBJ2-5; D is perhaps TRBD2 (6 bases). Germline V gene lookup returns CDR1 DFQATT and CDR2 SNEGSKA (reference sequence). The V and J ends lost 6 bases and 2 bases respectively, with 13 bases between them. CDR3 size: 13 residues. The CDR3: CSAGGRLQETQYF. For the CDR3, the DNA is TGCAGTGCCGGGGGACGTTTACAAGAGACCCAGTACTTC.

The chain links TRBV5-1 to TRBJ2-1, with D unclear. Germline V lookup: CDR1 SGHRS, CDR2 YFSETQ. The CDR3 is made up of 16 amino acids. The V and J ends lost 0 bases and 0 bases respectively, with 10 bases between them. The CDR3 nucleotides are TGCGCCAGCAGCTTGGGACTTTCGTACTCCTACAATGAGCAGTTCTTC. Residues: CASSLGLSYSYNEQFF.

V gene TRBV7-2 combines with J gene TRBJ2-7, with 9 bases lining up with TRBD1. Per the germline V gene, CDR1 is SGHTA and CDR2 is FQGNSA. Unmatched junction bases numbered 5, after V lost 2 bases and J lost 3 bases. The CDR3 loop spans 15 amino acids. This CDR3 is CASSLSPGQGYEQYF. CDR3 nucleotide sequence: TGTGCCAGCAGCTTAAGTCCGGGACAGGGCTACGAGCAGTACTTC.

This clonotype was seen once. The V gene is TRBV6-2 or TRBV6-3, the J gene TRBJ2-3; TRBD2 matches at 10 bases. V shed 5 bases, J shed 8 bases, and the junction held 13 bases outside the gene matches. Germline lookup yields CDR1 MNHEY and CDR2 SVGEGT. The CDR3 has 16 amino acids. In DNA form, the CDR3 reads TGTGCCAGCAGTCGGACTAGCGGTGGGACAGGTGGTACGCAGTATTTT. Amino acid sequence: CASSRTSGGTGGTQYF.

This clonotype was seen repeatedly, ten times or more. The chain carries TRBV7-2 and TRBJ2-3, with D unclear. CDR1 and CDR2 from the germline V gene are SGHTA and FQGNSA. The CDR3 extends over 14 amino acids. Trimming removed 5 bases from V and 5 bases from J, with 14 bases in between. CDR3 protein: CASSAQTAEDTQYF. DNA of the CDR3: TGTGCCAGCAGCGCCCAGACCGCGGAAGATACGCAGTATTTT.

This sequence joins TRBV6-6 and TRBJ1-1; D gene uncertain. Trimming shortened V by 0 bases and J by 5 bases, and 13 bases separated the two germline ends. The germline V gene has CDR1 MNHNY and CDR2 SVGAGI (reference sequence). The CDR3 totals 15 residues. DNA of the CDR3: TGTGCCAGCAGTTACTCGGCCCCTCGGTGGACTGAAGCTTTCTTT. Translating gives CASSYSAPRWTEAFF.

Turning to this clonotype: Germline is not matched at one junction end, which may reflect a read error. The V gene is TRBV25-1, the J gene TRBJ2-7; D gene unclear. CDR3 length: 11 amino acids. Per the germline V gene, CDR1 is MGHDK and CDR2 is SYGVNS. The CDR3 nucleotides are TGTGTCAGCAGTGAGTTCTACGAGCAGTACTTC. Translating gives CVSSEFYEQYF.

CDR3 sequence reads: CSALFGQGRGLSTQYF. Here the CDR3 DNA reads TGCAGCGCCCTTTTCGGGCAGGGACGTGGATTGTCGACCCAGTACTTC. This rearrangement joins TRBV29-1 to TRBJ2-5; D assignment may be TRBD1 or TRBD2 (5 bases each). Germline V gene data show CDR1 as SQVTM and CDR2 as ANQGSEA. The CDR3 loop spans 16 amino acids. V gave up 7 bases and J gave up 7 bases, with 28 bases separating them. The full variable domain, with the rest looked up from reference TRBV29-1 and TRBJ2-5, is SAVISQKPSRDICQRGTSLTIQCQVDSQVTMMFWYRQQPGQSLTLIATANQGSEATYESGFVIDKFPISRPNLTFSTLTVSNMSPEDSSIYLCSALFGQGRGLSTQYFGPGTRLLVL.

This clonotype was counted at least ten times. The chain recombines TRBV4-1 with TRBJ2-7; possibly TRBD2 for D (5 bases). From germline, CDR1 is MGHRA and CDR2 YSYEKL. This CDR3 has 15 amino acids. The V end was cut by 0 bases, the J end by 4 bases, with 13 bases between. CDR3 loop: CASSQDLAPGYEQYF. CDR3 sequence (DNA): TGCGCCAGCAGCCAAGATCTGGCGCCGGGGTACGAGCAGTACTTC.

Details on this clonotype: A much larger clone lies one base from this, so it may be a read error. The gene calls are TRBV2 and TRBJ2-1; D unresolved. Germline CDR1 and CDR2: SNHLY and FYNNEI. The CDR3 sequence is 11 residues long. CDR3 protein: CVSSTSESLFF. In nucleotides, the CDR3 is TGTGTCAGCAGCACCAGCGAGTCGTTGTTCTTC.

The chain is built from TRBV12-3 or TRBV12-4 and TRBJ1-2; D not resolved. This CDR3 region has 12 residues. Trimming pared 3 bases from V and 2 bases from J, leaving 4 bases between. CDR3 bases: TGTGCCAGCAGTTTTAGAAACTATGGCTACACCTTC. Protein product: CASSFRNYGYTF.

This clonotype was seen at least ten times. The chain has TRBV20-1 and TRBJ2-3; the D call may be TRBD1 or TRBD2 (5 bases each). Germline V gene lookup returns CDR1 DFQATT and CDR2 SNEGSKA (reference sequence). CDR3 length: 14 residues. Trimming stripped 3 bases from V and 5 bases from J, with 15 bases between. CDR3 loop: CSASRGGSLDTQYF. The DNA for the CDR3 is TGCAGTGCTAGTCGGGGCGGCTCCCTAGATACGCAGTATTTT.